This entry concerns a single T cell receptor (beta chain). Its antigen is not identified. The V and J ends lost 8 bases and 0 bases respectively, with 11 bases between them. The CDR3 sequence is 14 residues long. CDR1 and CDR2 (germline): MNHNY, SVGAGI (reference sequence). This specimen comes from a study of T cell repertoires in cytomegalovirus infection. In the study overall: Used in the study were CMV epitopes, some recently identified and HLA-C-restricted, others well-studied and HLA-B-restricted.

Via MiXCR, TCRdb re-called the reads, giving one row per CDR3 protein. The sample includes over 250,000 distinct CDR3 sequences, approximately 22% of them seen just once. This clonotype was sampled from a human donor in good health (CMV status not recorded). Some clones in this sample may be carry-over from other donors' samples. The specimen comprised cultured PBMCs, sampled from culture after CMV antigen stimulation. The chain carries TRBV6-6 and TRBJ1-3; possibly TRBD1 for D (5 bases). The CDR3 spells CASFGTYSGNTIYF. The CDR3 DNA is TGTGCCAGCTTCGGGACGTACTCTGGAAACACCATATATTTT.